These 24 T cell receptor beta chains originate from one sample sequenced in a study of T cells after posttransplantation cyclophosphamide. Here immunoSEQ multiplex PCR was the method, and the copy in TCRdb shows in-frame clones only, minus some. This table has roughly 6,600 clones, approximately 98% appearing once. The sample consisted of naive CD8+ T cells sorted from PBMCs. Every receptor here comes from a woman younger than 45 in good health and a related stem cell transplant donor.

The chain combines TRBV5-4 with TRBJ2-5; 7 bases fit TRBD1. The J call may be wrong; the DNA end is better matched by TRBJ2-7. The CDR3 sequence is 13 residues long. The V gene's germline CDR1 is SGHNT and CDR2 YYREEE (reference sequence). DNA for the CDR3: TGTGCCAGCAGCTTGGACAGGGGCTACGAGCAGTACTTC. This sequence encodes CASSLDRGYEQYF.

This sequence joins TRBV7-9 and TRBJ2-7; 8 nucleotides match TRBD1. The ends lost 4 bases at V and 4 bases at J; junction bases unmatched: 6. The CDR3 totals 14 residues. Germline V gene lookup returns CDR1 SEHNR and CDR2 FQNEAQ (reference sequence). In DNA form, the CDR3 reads TGTGCCAGCAGCTCCGGACAGGGTTGGTACGAGCAGTACTTC. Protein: CASSSGQGWYEQYF.

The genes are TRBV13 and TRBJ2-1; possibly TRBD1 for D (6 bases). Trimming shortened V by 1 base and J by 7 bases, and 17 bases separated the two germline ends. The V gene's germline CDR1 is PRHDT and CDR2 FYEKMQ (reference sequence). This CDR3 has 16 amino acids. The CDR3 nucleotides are TGTGCCAGCAGCTTAGTAGGGCAGGGGCCGGGGAATGAGCAGTTCTTC. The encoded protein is CASSLVGQGPGNEQFF.

The DNA for the CDR3 is TGTGCCACCAGCTCACGACTAGCGGGGGGGCCGAGGGATGAGCAGTTCTTC. It specifies CATSSRLAGGPRDEQFF. V is TRBV15 and J is TRBJ2-1; 14 bases are a match to TRBD2. Trimming removed 5 bases from V and 8 bases from J; junction bases left unmatched: 11. The CDR3 covers 17 residues. The V gene's germline CDR1 is LNHNV and CDR2 YYDKDF (reference sequence).

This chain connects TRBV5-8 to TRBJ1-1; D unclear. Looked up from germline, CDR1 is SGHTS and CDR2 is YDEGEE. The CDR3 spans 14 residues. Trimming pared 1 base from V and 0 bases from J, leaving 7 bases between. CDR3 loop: CASSLTAMNTEAFF. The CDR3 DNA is TGTGCCAGCAGCTTGACAGCTATGAACACTGAAGCTTTCTTT.

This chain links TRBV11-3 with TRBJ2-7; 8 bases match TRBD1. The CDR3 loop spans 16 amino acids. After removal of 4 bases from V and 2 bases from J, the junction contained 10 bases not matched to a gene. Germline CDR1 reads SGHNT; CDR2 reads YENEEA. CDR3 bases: TGTGCCAGCAGCTCCTCCGACAGGGGCGCCCCCTACGAGCAGTACTTC. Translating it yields CASSSSDRGAPYEQYF.

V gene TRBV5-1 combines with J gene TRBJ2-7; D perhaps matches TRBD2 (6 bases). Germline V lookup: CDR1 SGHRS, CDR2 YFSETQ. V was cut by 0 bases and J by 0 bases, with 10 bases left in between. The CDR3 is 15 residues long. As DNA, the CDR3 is TGCGCCAGCAGCTTGGACGGGGGAAGCTCCTACGAGCAGTACTTC. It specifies CASSLDGGSSYEQYF. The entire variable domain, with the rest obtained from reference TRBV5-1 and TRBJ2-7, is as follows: KAGVTQTPRYLIKTRGQQVTLSCSPISGHRSVSWYQQTPGQGLQFLFEYFSETQRNKGNFPGRFSGRQFSNSRSEMNVSTLELGDSALYLCASSLDGGSSYEQYFGPGTRLTVT.

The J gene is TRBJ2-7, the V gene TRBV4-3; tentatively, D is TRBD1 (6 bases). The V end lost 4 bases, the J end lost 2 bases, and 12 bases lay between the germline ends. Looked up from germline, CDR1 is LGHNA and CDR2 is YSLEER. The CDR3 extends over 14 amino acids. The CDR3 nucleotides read TGCGCCAGCAGCCCGACACAGGGAACCTACGAGCAGTACTTC. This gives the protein CASSPTQGTYEQYF.

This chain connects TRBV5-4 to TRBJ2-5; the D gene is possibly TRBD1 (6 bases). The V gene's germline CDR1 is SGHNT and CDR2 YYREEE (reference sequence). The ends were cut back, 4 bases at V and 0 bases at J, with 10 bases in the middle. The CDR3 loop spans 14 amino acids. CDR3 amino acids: CASSLRTDQETQYF. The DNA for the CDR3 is TGTGCCAGCAGCCTACGGACAGACCAAGAGACCCAGTACTTC.

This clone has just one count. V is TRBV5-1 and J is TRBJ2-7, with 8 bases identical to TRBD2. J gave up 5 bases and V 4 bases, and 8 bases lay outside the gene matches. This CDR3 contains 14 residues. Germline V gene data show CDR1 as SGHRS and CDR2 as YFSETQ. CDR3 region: CASSRGAGGDEQYF. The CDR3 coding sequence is TGCGCCAGCAGCCGGGGGGCGGGGGGCGACGAGCAGTACTTC.

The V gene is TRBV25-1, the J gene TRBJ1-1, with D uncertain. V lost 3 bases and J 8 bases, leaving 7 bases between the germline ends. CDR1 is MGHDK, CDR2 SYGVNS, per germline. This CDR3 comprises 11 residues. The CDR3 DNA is TGTGCCAGCAGTGACCAGTTAGAAGCTTTCTTT. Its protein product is CASSDQLEAFF.

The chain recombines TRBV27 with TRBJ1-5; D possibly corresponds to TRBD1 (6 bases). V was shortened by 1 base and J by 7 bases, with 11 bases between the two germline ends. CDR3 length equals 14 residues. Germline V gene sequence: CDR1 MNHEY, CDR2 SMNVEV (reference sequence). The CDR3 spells CASSLLGGEQPQHF. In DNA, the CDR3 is TGTGCCAGCAGTTTATTAGGGGGAGAACAGCCCCAGCATTTT.

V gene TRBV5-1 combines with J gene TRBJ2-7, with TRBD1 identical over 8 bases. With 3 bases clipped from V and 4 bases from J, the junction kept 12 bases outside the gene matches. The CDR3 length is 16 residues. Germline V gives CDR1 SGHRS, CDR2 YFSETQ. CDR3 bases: TGCGCCAGCAGCTACTACCGACAGGGGCCCCTTTACGAGCAGTACTTC. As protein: CASSYYRQGPLYEQYF.

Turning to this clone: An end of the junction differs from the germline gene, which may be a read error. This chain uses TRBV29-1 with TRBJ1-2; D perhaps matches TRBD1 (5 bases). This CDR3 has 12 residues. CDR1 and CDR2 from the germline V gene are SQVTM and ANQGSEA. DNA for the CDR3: TGCAGCGTCGAAGACAGAAGTAATGGCTACACCTTC. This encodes CSVEDRSNGYTF.

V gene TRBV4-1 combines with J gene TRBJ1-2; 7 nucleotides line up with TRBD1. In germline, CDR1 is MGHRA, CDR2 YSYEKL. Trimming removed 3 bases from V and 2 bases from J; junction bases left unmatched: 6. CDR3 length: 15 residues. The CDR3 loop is CASSHDRAGNYGYTF. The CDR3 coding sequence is TGCGCCAGCAGCCACGACAGGGCCGGGAACTATGGCTACACCTTC.

CDR3 protein: CASSLAGGGDTQYF. The CDR3, as DNA: TGTGCCAGCAGCCTAGCGGGGGGCGGAGATACGCAGTATTTT. This rearrangement joins TRBV7-3 to TRBJ2-3; 11 nucleotides align to TRBD2. V gave up 5 bases and J gave up 5 bases; unmatched junction bases: 3. The CDR3 runs 14 residues. Per germline, CDR1 SGHTA and CDR2 FQGTGA.

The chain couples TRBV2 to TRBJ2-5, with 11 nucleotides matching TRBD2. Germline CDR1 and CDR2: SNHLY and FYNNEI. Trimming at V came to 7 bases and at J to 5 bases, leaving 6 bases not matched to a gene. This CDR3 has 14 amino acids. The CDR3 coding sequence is TGTGCCAGCATTTTAGCGGGGGGGCGGGAGACCCAGTACTTC. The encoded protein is CASILAGGRETQYF.

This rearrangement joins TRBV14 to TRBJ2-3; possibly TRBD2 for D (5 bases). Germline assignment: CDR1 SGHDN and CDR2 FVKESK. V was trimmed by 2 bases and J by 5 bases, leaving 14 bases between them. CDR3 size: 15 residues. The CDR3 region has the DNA TGTGCCAGCAGCCAACACGCCGGGATTGGAGATACGCAGTATTTT. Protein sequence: CASSQHAGIGDTQYF. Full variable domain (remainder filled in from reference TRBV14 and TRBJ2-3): EAGVTQFPSHSVIEKGQTVTLRCDPISGHDNLYWYRRVMGKEIKFLLHFVKESKQDESGMPNNRFLAERTGGTYSTLKVQPAELEDSGVYFCASSQHAGIGDTQYFGPGTRLTVL.

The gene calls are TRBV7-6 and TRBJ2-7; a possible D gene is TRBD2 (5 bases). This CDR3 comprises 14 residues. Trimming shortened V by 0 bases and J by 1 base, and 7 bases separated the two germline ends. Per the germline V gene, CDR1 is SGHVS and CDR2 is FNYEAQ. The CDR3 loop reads CASSLAEDSYEQYF. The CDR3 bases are TGTGCCAGCAGCTTAGCGGAGGATTCCTACGAGCAGTACTTC.

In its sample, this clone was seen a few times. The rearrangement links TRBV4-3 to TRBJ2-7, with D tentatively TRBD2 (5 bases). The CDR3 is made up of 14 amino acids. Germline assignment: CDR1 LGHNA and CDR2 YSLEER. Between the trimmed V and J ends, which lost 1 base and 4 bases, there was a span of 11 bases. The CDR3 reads CASSQAGDRYEQYF. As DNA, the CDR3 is TGCGCCAGCAGCCAAGCCGGGGATAGGTACGAGCAGTACTTC.

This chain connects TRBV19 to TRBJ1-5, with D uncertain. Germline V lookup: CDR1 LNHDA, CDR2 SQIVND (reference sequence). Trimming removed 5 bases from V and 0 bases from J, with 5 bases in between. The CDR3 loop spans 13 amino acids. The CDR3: CASSPYSNQPQHF. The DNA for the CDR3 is TGTGCCAGTAGTCCTTATAGCAATCAGCCCCAGCATTTT.

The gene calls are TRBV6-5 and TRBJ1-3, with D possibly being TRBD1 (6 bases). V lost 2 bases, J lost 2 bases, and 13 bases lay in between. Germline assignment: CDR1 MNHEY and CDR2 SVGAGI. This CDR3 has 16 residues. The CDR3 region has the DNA TGTGCCAGCAGTTACAGTGGGCAGGGGCCTGGAAACACCATATATTTT. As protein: CASSYSGQGPGNTIYF.

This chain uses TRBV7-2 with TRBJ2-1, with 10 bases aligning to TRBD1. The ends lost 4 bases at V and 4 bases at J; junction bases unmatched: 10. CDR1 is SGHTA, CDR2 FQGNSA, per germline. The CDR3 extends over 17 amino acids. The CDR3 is CASSSARSGQGYNEQFF. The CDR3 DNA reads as TGTGCCAGCAGCTCAGCCCGGTCGGGACAGGGGTACAATGAGCAGTTCTTC.

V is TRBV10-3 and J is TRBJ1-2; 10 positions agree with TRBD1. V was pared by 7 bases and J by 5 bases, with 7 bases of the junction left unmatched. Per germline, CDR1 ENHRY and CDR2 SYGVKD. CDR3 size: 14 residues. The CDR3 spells CAIKLDRGRYGYTF. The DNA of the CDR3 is TGTGCCATCAAGCTCGACAGGGGGCGATATGGCTACACCTTC.